The 18 T cell receptor beta chains reported below all come from one sample, sequenced in a study of somatic mutations in cytotoxic T cells in rheumatoid arthritis. Assay: immunoSEQ multiplex PCR; the TCRdb copy retains only in-frame clones and omits some. The sample has roughly 10,000 clones; 89% are singletons. Input material: CD4+ T cells sorted from blood. The receptor source for this set is a woman aged 18-29 years with rheumatoid arthritis.

V and J are TRBV5-1 and TRBJ2-3; TRBD2 agrees at 9 bases. After removal of 0 bases from V and 4 bases from J, the junction contained 3 bases not matched to a gene. This CDR3 is 15 amino acids long. Germline values: CDR1 SGHRS, CDR2 YFSETQ. The CDR3 DNA sequence: TGCGCCAGCAGCTTGGCCGGCGGGAGGGCAGATACGCAGTATTTT. Protein: CASSLAGGRADTQYF.

The sample holds one count of this clone. This sequence joins TRBV7-2 and TRBJ2-2; no clear D gene. Germline V gene lookup returns CDR1 SGHTA and CDR2 FQGNSA. This CDR3 is 14 amino acids long. V lost 4 bases and J lost 1, with 7 bases in between. The CDR3 sequence: CASSYPGNTGELFF. CDR3 DNA sequence: TGTGCCAGCAGCTACCCGGGGAACACCGGGGAGCTGTTTTTT. Full variable domain (remainder filled in from reference TRBV7-2 and TRBJ2-2): GAGVSQSPSNKVTEKGKDVELRCDPISGHTALYWYRQSLGQGLEFLIYFQGNSAPDKSGLPSDRFSAERTGGSVSTLTIQRTQQEDSAVYLCASSYPGNTGELFFGEGSRLTVL.

The genes are TRBV21-1 and TRBJ1-5; the table's D gene call, TRBD1, was not cross checked with the DNA. TRBV21-1 is labeled a pseudogene. The CDR3 contains 18 residues. The CDR3 reads CASSYFFRAGQGDQPQHF. The CDR3 DNA is TGTGCCAGCAGCTACTTTTTCAGAGCGGGACAGGGTGATCAGCCCCAGCATTTT.

The chain uses TRBV18 and TRBJ2-3, with 7 positions matching TRBD1. This CDR3 has 11 amino acids. V lost 4 bases to trimming and J lost 14 bases; unmatched junction nucleotides: 6. Germline V gene data show CDR1 as KGHSH and CDR2 as LQKENI. DNA of the CDR3: TGTGCCAGCTCACTGACGGGACAGTGGTATTTT. It codes for CASSLTGQWYF.

The chain employs TRBV19 and TRBJ2-3; TRBD2 matches at 10 bases. Unmatched junction bases numbered 13, after V lost 7 bases and J lost 6 bases. This CDR3 is 16 amino acids long. Germline lookup yields CDR1 LNHDA and CDR2 SQIVND (reference sequence). The CDR3 protein is CASTLGRGTSEDTQYF. CDR3 bases: TGTGCCAGTACCCTGGGGCGTGGGACTAGCGAGGATACGCAGTATTTT.

The chain uses TRBV11-3 and TRBJ2-1; possible D gene TRBD2, 6 bases. Germline loops: CDR1 SGHNT, CDR2 YENEEA. The V gene lost 5 bases and the J gene lost 4 bases, with 15 bases spanning the gap. This CDR3 region has 15 residues. CDR3 coding DNA: TGTGCCAGCAGCCCTAAGGCGGGACCTTACAATGAGCAGTTCTTC. It yields the protein CASSPKAGPYNEQFF. The whole variable domain, filled in from reference TRBV11-3 and TRBJ2-1, reads EAGVVQSPRYKIIEKKQPVAFWCNPISGHNTLYWYLQNLGQGPELLIRYENEEAVDDSQLPKDRFSAERLKGVDSTLKIQPAELGDSAVYLCASSPKAGPYNEQFFGPGTRLTVL.

The V and J genes are TRBV10-3 and TRBJ1-1, with TRBD1 matching over 9 bases. The CDR3 covers 12 residues. Germline V lookup: CDR1 ENHRY, CDR2 SYGVKD. The J segment lost 4 bases and the V segment lost 11 bases, leaving 5 bases of the junction unmatched. The DNA of the CDR3 is TGTGCCGCCGGGACAGGGATCACTGAAGCTTTCTTT. It specifies CAAGTGITEAFF.

This clone was detected only once. In nucleotides, the CDR3 is TGTGCCAGCAGTTACGCCGGGACACCCTATGGCTACACCTTC. Translating gives CASSYAGTPYGYTF. The chain links TRBV6-5 to TRBJ1-2; D might be TRBD1 (6 bases). The CDR3 sequence is 14 residues long. Trimming took off 2 bases at V and 4 bases at J, with 11 bases between the two ends. Germline loops: CDR1 MNHEY, CDR2 SVGAGI.

J is TRBJ2-5 and V is TRBV7-9, with TRBD1 matching 8 bases. The CDR3 runs 15 residues. V dropped 5 bases and J dropped 2; count of bases not matched to a gene: 7. Germline CDR1 SEHNR, CDR2 FQNEAQ (reference sequence). CDR3 DNA sequence: TGTGCCAGCAGCACCTGGACAGGGCCTCAAGAGACCCAGTACTTC. Its protein product is CASSTWTGPQETQYF.

Remarks on this clone: The germline gene is not matched at one end of the junction; a read error may be the cause. The chain employs TRBV7-7 and TRBJ2-5, with D perhaps matching TRBD2 (7 bases). Germline loops: CDR1 SSHAT, CDR2 FNYEAQ (reference sequence). The CDR3 loop spans 15 amino acids. The CDR3 region has the DNA TGTGCTAGCAGCGGACCTCGGGGGGCCCAAGAGACCCAGTACTTC. Translation: CASSGPRGAQETQYF.

This chain uses TRBV2 with TRBJ1-5; D ambiguous. Trimming stripped 6 bases from V and 5 bases from J, with 17 bases between. This CDR3 spans 15 amino acids. The V gene's germline CDR1 is SNHLY and CDR2 FYNNEI. The chain's CDR3 is CASSIEAAEDQPQHF. The CDR3 bases are TGTGCCAGCAGCATAGAGGCGGCGGAGGATCAGCCCCAGCATTTT. Full variable domain (missing parts from reference TRBV2 and TRBJ1-5): EPEVTQTPSHQVTQMGQEVILRCVPISNHLYFYWYRQILGQKVEFLVSFYNNEISEKSEIFDDQFSVERPDGSNFTLKIRSTKLEDSAMYFCASSIEAAEDQPQHFGDGTRLSIL.

J is TRBJ1-1 and V is TRBV11-1, with 7 bases fitting TRBD1. This CDR3 has 14 residues. V was pared by 3 bases and J by 4 bases, with 5 bases of the junction left unmatched. Germline values: CDR1 SGHAT, CDR2 FQDESV (reference sequence). CDR3 region: CASSFEGAVTEAFF. The CDR3 bases are TGTGCCAGCAGCTTCGAGGGGGCGGTCACTGAAGCTTTCTTT.

This chain joins TRBV7-9 and TRBJ2-1; 7 nucleotides line up with TRBD1. Trimming took 1 base from V and 1 from J; bases not matched to a gene: 1. Germline CDR1 is SEHNR and CDR2 is FQNEAQ (reference sequence). The CDR3 is 15 residues long. CDR3 region: CASSLEGASYNEQFF. The CDR3, as DNA: TGTGCCAGCAGCTTAGAGGGGGCGTCCTACAATGAGCAGTTCTTC.

V is TRBV18 and J is TRBJ2-2, with a possible D match to TRBD2 (5 bases). V lost 7 bases, J lost 3 bases, and 12 bases lay in between. The CDR3 totals 14 residues. The V gene's germline CDR1 is KGHSH and CDR2 LQKENI. CDR3 protein: CASCKGRDTGELFF. The DNA of the CDR3 is TGTGCCAGCTGTAAAGGGAGAGACACCGGGGAGCTGTTTTTT.

V gene TRBV2 combines with J gene TRBJ2-7; weak D call: TRBD1 (5 bases). Looked up from germline, CDR1 is SNHLY and CDR2 is FYNNEI. The CDR3 consists of 12 residues. V lost 6 bases, J lost 2 bases, and 8 bases lay in between. CDR3 coding DNA: TGTGCCAGCAGGACAGACGCCTACGAGCAGTACTTC. Protein product: CASRTDAYEQYF.

This clone was seen a handful of times. V and J are TRBV5-6 and TRBJ2-7; 8 bases map to TRBD1. The V gene end was trimmed by 3 bases and the J gene end by 7 bases; junction bases not matched to a gene: 9. The CDR3 consists of 14 residues. Germline CDR1 SGHDT, CDR2 YYEEEE. The CDR3 loop is CASSSGTGVGEQYF. For the CDR3, the DNA is TGTGCCAGCAGCTCCGGGACAGGAGTAGGGGAGCAGTACTTC.

This clone was seen only a few times. CDR3 DNA: TGTGCCAGCAATAGGGGGTACAATGAGCAGTTCTTC. Protein product: CASNRGYNEQFF. The chain couples TRBV25-1 to TRBJ2-1, with D maybe TRBD1 (6 bases). The CDR3 is made up of 12 amino acids. Trimming left V 7 bases short and J 4 bases short, with 8 bases between. The germline gives CDR1 MGHDK, CDR2 SYGVNS. The full variable domain, rest sourced from reference TRBV25-1 and TRBJ2-1, is EADIYQTPRYLVIGTGKKITLECSQTMGHDKMYWYQQDPGMELHLIHYSYGVNSTEKGDLSSESTVSRIRTEHFPLTLESARPSHTSQYLCASNRGYNEQFFGPGTRLTVL.

The V gene is TRBV27, the J gene TRBJ2-5; 10 bases align to TRBD2. Looked up from germline, CDR1 is MNHEY and CDR2 is SMNVEV (reference sequence). The trim removed 6 bases at V and 7 bases at J, leaving 14 bases unmatched. The CDR3 runs 16 residues. The CDR3 nucleotides are TGTGCCAGCAGCCTCGGACTAGCGGAACACCCATGGACCCAGTACTTC. Amino acids: CASSLGLAEHPWTQYF.